This paragraph reports one T cell receptor beta chain. Antigen: not known. The sample comes from a study of OX40 agonist ivuxolimab in advanced cancers. Study as a whole: One hepatocellular carcinoma and a couple of cutaneous melanoma patients partially responded. General study findings and limits: At 0.1 to 3.0 mg/kg and by week 6, CD4+ and CD8+ T cells in the blood had expanded clonally.

Germline values: CDR1 SEHNR, CDR2 FQNEAQ (reference sequence). CDR3 size: 15 residues. Between the trimmed V and J ends, which lost 0 bases and 4 bases, there was a span of 12 bases. Profiled with immunoSEQ multiplex PCR; TCRdb holds only in-frame clones, not every one. The table includes about 54,000 clones, more than 85% detected once. This chain connects TRBV7-9 to TRBJ1-2; TRBD1 might be the D (6 bases). This sample comprised CD4+ or CD8+ T cells sorted from blood, obtained in a trial of the OX40 agonist ivuxolimab. The TCR sequence derives from an adult with an advanced solid tumor such as melanoma, head and neck, liver or kidney cancer. CDR3 sequence: CASSLAGGDIYGYTF. The CDR3 nucleotides are TGTGCCAGCAGCTTAGCCGGGGGGGACATCTATGGCTACACCTTC.